The clone carrying this T cell receptor beta chain showed up many times. This CDR3 comprises 13 residues. CDR1 and CDR2 (germline): SGHRS, YFSETQ. Between the trimmed V and J ends, which lost 5 bases and 3 bases, there was a span of 12 bases. TCR beta CDR3 regions were amplified from RNA. The HTBI primer set was used in a first-round RT-PCR of the TCR CDR3. TCRdb re-analysed the multiplex PCR reads in MiXCR, keeping a single row per CDR3 protein. This sample has around 540,000 distinct CDR3 sequences, with roughly a sixth found just once. A Clinical Activity Score of at least 3, a NOSPECS grade of at least 4 and a duration under 3 months were recorded in the ophthalmopathy patients. These data come from a study of T cells in Graves' hyperthyroidism and ophthalmopathy.

What was sequenced was blood. This receptor was taken from a woman in her twenties or thirties with Graves' ophthalmopathy. J is TRBJ2-7 and V is TRBV5-1, with no clear D. The CDR3 sequence is CASRGGRHYEQYF. CDR3 coding DNA: TGCGCCAGCAGGGGTGGACGCCACTACGAGCAGTACTTC.